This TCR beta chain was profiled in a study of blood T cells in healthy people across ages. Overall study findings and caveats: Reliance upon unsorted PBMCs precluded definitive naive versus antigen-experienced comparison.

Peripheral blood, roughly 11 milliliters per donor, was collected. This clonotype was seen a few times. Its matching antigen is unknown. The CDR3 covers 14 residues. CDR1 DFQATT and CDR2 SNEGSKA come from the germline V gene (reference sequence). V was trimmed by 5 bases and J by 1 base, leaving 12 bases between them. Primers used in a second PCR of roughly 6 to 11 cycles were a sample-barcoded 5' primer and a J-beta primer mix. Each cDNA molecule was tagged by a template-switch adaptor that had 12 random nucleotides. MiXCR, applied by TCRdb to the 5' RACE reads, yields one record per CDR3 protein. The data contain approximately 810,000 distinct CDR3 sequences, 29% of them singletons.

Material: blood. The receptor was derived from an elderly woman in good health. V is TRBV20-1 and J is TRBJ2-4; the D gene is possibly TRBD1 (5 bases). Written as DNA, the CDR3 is TGCAGTGCTCAGACAGTTCTCGCCAAAAACATTCAGTACTTC. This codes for CSAQTVLAKNIQYF.